This T cell receptor beta chain was identified in a study of radiotherapy plus CTLA-4 blockade in lung cancer. At the level of the study: Across the patients, objective responses occurred in about 19%, and disease control in approximately 30%.

The study treated chemo-refractory metastatic non-small-cell lung cancer patients with focal radiation plus ipilimumab CTLA-4 blockade. General study results and limits: According to reports, early shifts in blood T cell clones, alongside interferon-beta, forecast response most accurately.

A remark on this clone: Its target is not known.

Sequencing used immunoSEQ multiplex PCR; TCRdb keeps in-frame clones, though not all of them. The data contain about 73,000 clones, around 87% of them seen just once; the ten biggest clones take up over 35%. The material was peripheral blood, obtained from a patient treated with radiotherapy plus ipilimumab. The clonotype originates from a human donor with non-small cell lung cancer that progressed on radiotherapy plus ipilimumab.

Written as DNA, the CDR3 is TGCAGCGTTGAAGTCCCCTGGGGCACTGGTCAGGAAGCTTTCTTT. It codes for CSVEVPWGTGQEAFF. V and J are TRBV29-1 and TRBJ1-1, with D maybe TRBD1 (5 bases). V dropped 1 base and J dropped 8 bases, with 20 bases sitting between them. The CDR3 loop spans 15 amino acids. The germline V gene has CDR1 SQVTM and CDR2 ANQGSEA.